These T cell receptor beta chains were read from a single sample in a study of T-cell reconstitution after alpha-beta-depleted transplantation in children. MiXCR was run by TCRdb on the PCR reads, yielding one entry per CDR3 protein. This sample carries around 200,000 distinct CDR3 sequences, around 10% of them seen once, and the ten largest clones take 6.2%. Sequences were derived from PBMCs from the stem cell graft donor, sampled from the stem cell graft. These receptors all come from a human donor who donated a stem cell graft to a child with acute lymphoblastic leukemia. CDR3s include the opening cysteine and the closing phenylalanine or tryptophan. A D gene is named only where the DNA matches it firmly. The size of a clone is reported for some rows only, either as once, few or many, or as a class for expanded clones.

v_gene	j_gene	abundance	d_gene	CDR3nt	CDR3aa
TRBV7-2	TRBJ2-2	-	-	TGTGCCAGCAGCGTCCGGGACTTCGGAGTGACCGGGGAGCTGTTTTTT	CASSVRDFGVTGELFF
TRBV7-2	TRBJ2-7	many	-	TGTGCCAGCAGCTTAGAAACCCAGGACCCCTACGAGCAGTACTTC	CASSLETQDPYEQYF
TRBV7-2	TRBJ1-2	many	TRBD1	TGTGCCAGCAGATACTTAGGGGGCTCCTATGGCTACACCTTC	CASRYLGGSYGYTF
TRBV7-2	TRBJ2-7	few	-	TGTGCCAGCAGCTTGTACTCCGACCTGGAGCAGTACTTC	CASSLYSDLEQYF
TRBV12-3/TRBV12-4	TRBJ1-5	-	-	TGTGCCAGCAGTAGGTCTGGGGTGGGTCAGCCCCAGCATTTT	CASSRSGVGQPQHF
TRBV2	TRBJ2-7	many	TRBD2	TGTGCCACCCTGATAAAGACTGGGAGGGAGACCTACGAGCAGTACTTC	CATLIKTGRETYEQYF
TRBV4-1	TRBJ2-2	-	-	TGCGCCAGCAATCCACGCGGGGTACCGAACACCGGGGAGCTGTTTTTT	CASNPRGVPNTGELFF
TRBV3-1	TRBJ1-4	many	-	TGTGCCAGCAGCCAAGAAGAAAAACTGTTTTTT	CASSQEEKLFF
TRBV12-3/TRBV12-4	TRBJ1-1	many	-	TGTGCCGCCTTGACGGTGAACACTGAAGCTTTCTTT	CAALTVNTEAFF
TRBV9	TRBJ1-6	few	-	TGTGCCAGCAGCGCGAGGGGTGGGGTAGGCTCACCCCTCCACTTT	CASSARGGVGSPLHF
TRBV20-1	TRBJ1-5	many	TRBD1	TGCAGTGCCGAGGGACAGGGCGAGCCCCAGCATTTT	CSAEGQGEPQHF
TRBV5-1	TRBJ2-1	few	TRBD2	TGCGCCAGCAGCTGGGGCGGGGGAAGCATAAGCTCCTACAATGAGCAGTTCTTC	CASSWGGGSISSYNEQFF
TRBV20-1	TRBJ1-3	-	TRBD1	TGCAGTGCGACACCCGGACAGGGGGCGACGGCTACTGGAAACACCATATATTTT	CSATPGQGATATGNTIYF
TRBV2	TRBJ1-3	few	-	TGTGCCAGCAGTGATCAAGCTGGAAACACCATATATTTT	CASSDQAGNTIYF
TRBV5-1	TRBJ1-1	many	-	TGCGCCAGCAGCCACGAAGGAGGGAACACTGAAGCTTTCTTT	CASSHEGGNTEAFF
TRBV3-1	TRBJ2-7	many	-	TGTGCCAGCAGCCAAGTGGAGGGAGGCGAGCAGTACTTC	CASSQVEGGEQYF
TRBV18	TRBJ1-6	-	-	TGTGCCAGCTCAGGGTCCGACTCACCCCTCCACTTT	CASSGSDSPLHF
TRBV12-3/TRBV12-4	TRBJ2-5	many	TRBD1	TGTGCCAGCAGTCCAGACAGGGGATTAGGGGAGACCCAGTACTTC	CASSPDRGLGETQYF
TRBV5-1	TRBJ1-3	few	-	TGCGCCAGCAGCTGGCAGGCCTCTGGAAACACCATATATTTT	CASSWQASGNTIYF
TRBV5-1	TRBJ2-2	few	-	TGCGCCAGCAGCTTTAACGGGGACACCGGGGAGCTGTTTTTT	CASSFNGDTGELFF
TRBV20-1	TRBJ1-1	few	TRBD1	TGCAGTGCTAGAGATGCCGGGAAGACAGGGGGAACTGAAGCTTTCTTT	CSARDAGKTGGTEAFF
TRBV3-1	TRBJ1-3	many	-	TGTGCCAGCAGCCTGGACACGTCGGGAAACACCATATATTTT	CASSLDTSGNTIYF
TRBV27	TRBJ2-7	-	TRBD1	TGTGCCAGCAGTGACAGGGCCCGGAACGAGCAGTACTTC	CASSDRARNEQYF
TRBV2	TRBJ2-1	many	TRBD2	TGTGCCAGCAGTCCGATATTGGGCAGCGGGGGGGCCGATGAGCAGTTCTTC	CASSPILGSGGADEQFF
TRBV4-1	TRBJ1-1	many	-	TGCGCCAGCAGCCAGAATCTCGGGGGCTCCACTGAAGCTTTCTTT	CASSQNLGGSTEAFF
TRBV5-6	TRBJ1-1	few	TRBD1	TGTGCCAGCAGCCCAGGGGGGCGTATTCGGGGCACTGAAGCTTTCTTT	CASSPGGRIRGTEAFF
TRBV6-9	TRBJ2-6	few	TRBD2	TGTGCCAGCAGTTATTCGGACATAGCGGGGGGGCGCATCCCAATGCGTGGGGCCAACGTCCTGACTTTC	CASSYSDIAGGRIPMRGANVLTF
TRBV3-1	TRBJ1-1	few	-	TGTGCCAGCAGCCAAGTCGTAGGAGGTGGCGTGGAAGCTTTCTTT	CASSQVVGGGVEAFF
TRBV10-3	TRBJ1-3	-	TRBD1	TGTGCCATCAGAGACGGGACAGTCTCTGGAAACACCATATATTTT	CAIRDGTVSGNTIYF
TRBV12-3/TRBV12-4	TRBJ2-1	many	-	TGTGCCAGCAAGCGGGCGGGGAGCTCCTACAATGAGCAGTTCTTC	CASKRAGSSYNEQFF
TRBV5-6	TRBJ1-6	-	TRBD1	TGTGCCAGCAGCTCGGGACAGGGGGTTAGTAATTCACCCCTCCACTTT	CASSSGQGVSNSPLHF
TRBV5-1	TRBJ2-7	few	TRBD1	TGCGCCAGCAGTCCGGACAGGGCGAGCTCCTACGAGCAGTACTTC	CASSPDRASSYEQYF
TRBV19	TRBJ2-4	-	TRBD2	TGTGCCAGTAGTAGGGGAGGGGACCCGAACATTCAGTACTTC	CASSRGGDPNIQYF
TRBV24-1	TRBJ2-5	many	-	TGTGCCACCAGTGAGCCAGAGACTCCTGGCCAAGAGACCCAGTACTTC	CATSEPETPGQETQYF
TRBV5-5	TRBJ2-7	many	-	TGTGCCAGCAGCTTGTTACAAGGCTACGAGCAGTACTTC	CASSLLQGYEQYF
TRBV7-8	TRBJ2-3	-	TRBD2	TGTGCCAGCAGCTTAGTTCTTAGCGGGTGGACAGATACGCAGTATTTT	CASSLVLSGWTDTQYF
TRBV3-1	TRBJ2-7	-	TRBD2	TGTGCCAGCAGCCAAGTGGGCGGGGGGGCCTACGAGCAGTACTTC	CASSQVGGGAYEQYF
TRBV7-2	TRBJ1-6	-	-	TGTGCCAGCAGCTTAGCGCCCACCTCCTATAATTCACCCCTCCACTTT	CASSLAPTSYNSPLHF
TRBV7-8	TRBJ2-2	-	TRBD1	TGTGCCAGCAGTACCGAGACAGGGGGCGTCACCGGGGAGCTGTTTTTT	CASSTETGGVTGELFF
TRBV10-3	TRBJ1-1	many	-	TGTGCCATCAGCGCCGGGGCCCGGGAAGCTTTCTTT	CAISAGAREAFF